The 4 T cell receptor beta chains reported below all come from one sample, sequenced in a study of early T cells in non-severe SARS-CoV-2 infection. TCRdb passed the 5' RACE reads through MiXCR, listing each CDR3 protein once. The sample contains approximately 100,000 distinct CDR3 sequences, about 15% of which appear only once. The specimen was whole blood. These receptors all come from an adult who was a healthcare worker with PCR-confirmed SARS-CoV-2 infection or an uninfected control (not recorded which).

This clonotype was seen a handful of times. The DNA of the CDR3 is TGTGCCAGCAATCTAAGAGAGCCTGGGCCCGGGACCCAGTACTTC. Amino acids: CASNLREPGPGTQYF. J is TRBJ2-5 and V is TRBV5-8; D remains unclear. CDR1 is SGHTS, CDR2 YDEGEE, per germline. The CDR3 extends over 15 amino acids. V shed 6 bases and J shed 7 bases, with 22 bases lying between them.

This clonotype has a handful of counts. The V and J genes are TRBV20-1 and TRBJ2-5; 9 nucleotides agree with TRBD1. J was trimmed by 3 bases and V by 8 bases; bases with no gene match: 7. The CDR3 runs 13 residues. Germline CDR1 DFQATT, CDR2 SNEGSKA (reference sequence). This CDR3 is CSSQGARKETQYF. DNA for the CDR3: TGCAGTTCACAGGGGGCGCGAAAAGAGACCCAGTACTTC.

This sequence joins TRBV5-6 and TRBJ1-1, with 9 bases identical to TRBD1. The CDR3 consists of 15 residues. CDR1 is SGHDT, CDR2 YYEEEE, per germline. V shed 4 bases and J 1 base; nucleotides not matched to a gene: 5. In DNA, the CDR3 is TGTGCCAGCAGCCAGGGACAGGGACGGAACACTGAAGCTTTCTTT. Its translation: CASSQGQGRNTEAFF.

This clonotype was recorded a few times. V gene TRBV4-1 combines with J gene TRBJ2-3; 8 bases map to TRBD2. V was pared by 1 base and J by 2 bases, with 11 bases of the junction left unmatched. Germline CDR1 MGHRA, CDR2 YSYEKL. This CDR3 is built from 18 residues. CDR3 in amino acids: CASSQGGLAGGVTDTQYF. The CDR3 nucleotides are TGCGCCAGCAGCCAAGGGGGCCTGGCGGGGGGCGTCACAGATACGCAGTATTTT.